This entry is about one T cell receptor beta chain. What it recognizes is unknown. At one boundary the junction diverges from the germline segment, which might be a read error. Within the sample, other DNA sequences also encode this same CDR3. This CDR3 is 16 amino acids long. Germline values: CDR1 SGHRS, CDR2 YFSETQ. Original data processing: Differences in CDR3 between clinicopathological groups were drawn on to build a classifier intended to discriminate distant-metastatic papillary thyroid cancer patients. With MiXCR, TCRdb reprocessed the PCR reads. The authors' filters were not applied to this entry. This sample carries 89,000 or so clones, 7.5% to 9% of them seen once, and the ten largest clones take approximately 10%. Before thyroid surgery, none of the patients had received any treatment. The sample is drawn from a study of metastatic and nonmetastatic thyroid tumors. Study information: Samples came from malignant and benign thyroid patients, and repertoires were compared across blood and tumor or nodule tissue. Study-wide findings and caveats: The study reportedly found significantly higher TCR beta diversity in malignant thyroid tumors than benign nodules, in blood and tumor.

The chain couples TRBV5-1 to TRBJ2-3, with 12 bases matching TRBD2. Sequenced sample: blood. The origin of this receptor is a female donor with papillary thyroid cancer or a benign thyroid nodule (not recorded which). Some clones in this sample may be carry-over from other donors' samples. CDR3 coding DNA: TGCGCCAGCAGCTTGGGACTAGCGGGGGCAGGGGATACACAGTATTTT. Its translation is CASSLGLAGAGDTQYF.